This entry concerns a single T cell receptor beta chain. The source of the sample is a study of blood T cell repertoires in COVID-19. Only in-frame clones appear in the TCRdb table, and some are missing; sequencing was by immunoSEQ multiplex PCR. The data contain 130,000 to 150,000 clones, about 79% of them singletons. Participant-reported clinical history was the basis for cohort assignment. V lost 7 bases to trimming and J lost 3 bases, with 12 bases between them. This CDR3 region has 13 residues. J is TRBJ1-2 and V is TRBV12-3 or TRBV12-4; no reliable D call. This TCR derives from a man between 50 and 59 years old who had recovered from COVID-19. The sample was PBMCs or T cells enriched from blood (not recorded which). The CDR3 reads CASMRSLDYGYTF. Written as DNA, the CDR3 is TGTGCCAGCATGAGATCCCTTGACTATGGCTACACCTTC.